Listed below are T cell receptor beta chains from one sample, sequenced in a study of T cell repertoires in cytomegalovirus infection. TCRdb analysed the reads with MiXCR anew, one entry per CDR3 protein. The data hold almost 500,000 distinct CDR3 sequences, with about 11% observed a single time. Sequenced material: PBMCs. These receptors originate from a human donor in good health (CMV status not recorded). Some clones in this sample may be carry-over from other donors' samples. Both conserved end residues are part of each CDR3. D genes are given only for firm matches. Only part of the rows carry a size: once, few, many, or a class if the clone is expanded.

clone_size	j_call	d_call	v_call	cdr3_aa	cdr3_nt
.	TRBJ2-1	.	TRBV5-4	CASSTSGAGYNEQFF	TGTGCCAGCAGCACGTCGGGAGCAGGGTACAATGAGCAGTTCTTC
.	TRBJ2-4	.	TRBV4-2	CASSQENIQYF	TGTGCCAGCAGCCAAGAAAACATTCAGTACTTC
many	TRBJ1-2	TRBD1	TRBV7-9	CASSLTALTGDHGYTF	TGTGCCAGCAGCTTAACCGCATTGACAGGGGACCATGGCTACACCTTC
many	TRBJ1-4	.	TRBV4-1	CASSQGGGEKLFF	TGCGCCAGCAGCCAAGGGGGGGGTGAAAAACTGTTTTTT
many	TRBJ1-1	.	TRBV12-3/TRBV12-4	CASSTPGADSQAFF	TGTGCCAGCAGCACTCCTGGGGCCGACTCTCAAGCTTTCTTT
many	TRBJ2-3	.	TRBV20-1	CSAAEALSTDTQYF	TGCAGTGCCGCAGAAGCCCTGAGCACAGATACGCAGTATTTT
many	TRBJ2-7	.	TRBV4-1	CAIPHRDVAYEQYF	TGCGCCATCCCACACCGGGACGTCGCCTACGAGCAGTACTTC
many	TRBJ2-7	TRBD1	TRBV7-3	CASSLEQGEGYEQYF	TGTGCCAGCAGCTTAGAGCAGGGGGAAGGCTACGAGCAGTACTTC
.	TRBJ2-1	TRBD2	TRBV6-2/TRBV6-3	CASSYPGLAGIASSYNEQFF	TGTGCCAGCAGTTACCCGGGACTAGCGGGGATCGCTAGCTCCTACAATGAGCAGTTCTTC
.	TRBJ2-3	.	TRBV7-3	CASSSLPPGASTDTQYF	TGTGCCAGCAGCTCCCTCCCCCCAGGCGCTAGCACAGATACGCAGTATTTT
many	TRBJ2-5	.	TRBV20-1	CSATLGTQYF	TGCAGTGCTACTCTTGGGACCCAGTACTTC
.	TRBJ2-7	TRBD2	TRBV20-1	CSARDRVLAGVEQYF	TGCAGTGCTAGAGATCGGGTACTAGCGGGGGTTGAGCAGTACTTC
many	TRBJ1-2	TRBD1	TRBV7-9	CASTSRDRSYGYTF	TGTGCCAGCACCTCGAGGGACAGGTCCTATGGCTACACCTTC
.	TRBJ2-1	.	TRBV30	CAWRSGLGQFF	TGTGCCTGGAGGTCAGGGTTGGGGCAGTTCTTC
many	TRBJ2-2	.	TRBV19	CASRVAGANTGELFF	TGTGCCAGTAGAGTTGCGGGCGCGAACACCGGGGAGCTGTTTTTT
many	TRBJ1-2	TRBD1	TRBV6-6	CASSYGGQAPNYGYTF	TGTGCCAGCAGTTACGGGGGACAGGCCCCTAACTATGGCTACACCTTC
.	TRBJ2-1	.	TRBV7-6	CASSKQGNTGNEQFF	TGTGCCAGCAGCAAACAGGGTAATACAGGGAATGAGCAGTTCTTC
.	TRBJ1-2	.	TRBV29-1	CSGQPGRDGYTF	TGCAGCGGCCAACCTGGCAGGGATGGCTACACCTTC
.	TRBJ1-2	.	TRBV29-1	CSATPRGLGYGYTF	TGCAGCGCAACGCCGCGGGGGCTGGGCTATGGCTACACCTTC
few	TRBJ2-1	.	TRBV24-1	CATSVGKLGRNEQFF	TGTGCCACCAGTGTTGGGAAACTAGGGAGAAATGAGCAGTTCTTC
many	TRBJ2-7	TRBD2	TRBV7-6	CASSQAVSGIREQYF	TGTGCCAGCAGCCAGGCGGTTAGCGGGATACGGGAGCAGTACTTC
many	TRBJ2-1	.	TRBV19	CASTRQPGTTFYNEQFF	TGTGCCAGTACCAGACAACCGGGGACAACCTTTTACAATGAGCAGTTCTTC